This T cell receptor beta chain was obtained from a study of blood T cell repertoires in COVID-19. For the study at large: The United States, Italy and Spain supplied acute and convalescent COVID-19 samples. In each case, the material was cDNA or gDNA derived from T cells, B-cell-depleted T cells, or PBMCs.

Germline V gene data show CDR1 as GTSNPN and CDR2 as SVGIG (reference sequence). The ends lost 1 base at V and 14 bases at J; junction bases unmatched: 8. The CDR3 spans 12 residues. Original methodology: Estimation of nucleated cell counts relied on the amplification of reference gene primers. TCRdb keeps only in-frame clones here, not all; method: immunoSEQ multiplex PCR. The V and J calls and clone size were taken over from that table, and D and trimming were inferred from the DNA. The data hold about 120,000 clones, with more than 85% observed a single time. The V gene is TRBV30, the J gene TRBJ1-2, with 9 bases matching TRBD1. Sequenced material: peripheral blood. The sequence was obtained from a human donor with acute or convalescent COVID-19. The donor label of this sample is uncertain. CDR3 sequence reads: CAWSGTGGAVTF. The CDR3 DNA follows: TGTGCCTGGAGTGGTACAGGGGGCGCGGTGACCTTC.